This TCR beta chain was profiled in a study of blood T cell repertoires in COVID-19. Study as a whole: Samples of COVID-19 (acute and convalescent) were obtained from the United States, Italy and Spain. PBMCs, B-cell-depleted T cells, or T cells were the source of the cDNA or gDNA that made up the material.

Enrolled during active infection, Seattle patients were then followed longitudinally. As regards this clone: The sample contains more than one DNA sequence encoding this CDR3.

Authors' data handling: Amplified reference gene primers provided the basis for estimating nucleated cell counts. Assay used: immunoSEQ multiplex PCR; TCRdb lists only in-frame clones, some missing. V, J and clone size reflect that table, while D and trimming were determined from the DNA. The sample includes about 230,000 clones, 81% of them seen just once. Per the germline V gene, CDR1 is SEHNR and CDR2 is FQNEAQ (reference sequence). With 5 bases removed from V and 7 bases from J, the gap between germline ends came to 14 bases. This CDR3 comprises 14 residues. The sample taken for sequencing was peripheral blood. The TCR sequence derives from a woman older than 75 with COVID-19, enrolled during active disease. This rearrangement joins TRBV7-9 to TRBJ2-2; unclear D gene. The chain's CDR3 is CASSLITVSGELFF. CDR3 sequence (DNA): TGTGCCAGCAGCCTAATAACCGTTAGCGGGGAGCTGTTTTTT. The full variable domain, rest sourced from reference TRBV7-9 and TRBJ2-2, is DTGVSQNPRHKITKRGQNVTFRCDPISEHNRLYWYRQTLGQGPEFLTYFQNEAQLEKSRLLSDRFSAERPKGSFSTLEIQRTEQGDSAMYLCASSLITVSGELFFGEGSRLTVL.